This T cell receptor beta chain was obtained from a study of regulatory and conventional T cells in breast cancer. TCRdb reanalysed the PCR reads using MiXCR and keeps one entry per CDR3 protein. Of more than 15,000 distinct CDR3 sequences in the sample, about 32% were seen once. From germline, CDR1 is SGHNT and CDR2 YENEEA. The V segment lost 5 bases and the J segment 1 base; nucleotides outside the gene matches: 0. This CDR3 spans 13 amino acids. A single count supports this clonotype. The TCR comes from a female donor in good health. The chain links TRBV11-3 to TRBJ2-3; TRBD1 matches 7 bases. The sample comprised conventional T cells from blood. In nucleotides, the CDR3 is TGTGCCAGCAGCCAGGGGGGCACAGATACGCAGTATTTT. Translated, it gives CASSQGGTDTQYF.